These 29 T cell receptor beta chains were sequenced from one sample in a study of blood T cell repertoires in COVID-19. Generated by immunoSEQ multiplex PCR, the TCRdb table keeps only in-frame clones and is missing some. The sample shows more than 90,000 clones, over 65% of them seen only once. Sequenced material: peripheral blood. The receptors here all came from an older man with acute or convalescent COVID-19.

This chain's CDR3 is CASRGQGANGYTF. DNA for the CDR3: TGTGCCAGCAGGGGACAGGGGGCAAATGGCTACACCTTC. J is TRBJ1-2 and V is TRBV2, with 12 positions matching TRBD1. J lost 6 bases, V lost 6 bases, and 2 bases had no gene match. This CDR3 is 13 amino acids long. Germline assignment: CDR1 SNHLY and CDR2 FYNNEI.

V usage is TRBV9 and J usage is TRBJ2-2; D might be TRBD2 (6 bases). The CDR3 covers 15 residues. The V end lost 4 bases, the J end lost 0 bases, and 10 bases lay between the germline ends. Looked up from germline, CDR1 is SGDLS and CDR2 is YYNGEE. The DNA for the CDR3 is TGTGCCAGCAGCTTCACGGGGGCGAACACCGGGGAGCTGTTTTTT. This encodes CASSFTGANTGELFF.

This chain connects TRBV5-1 to TRBJ2-3; D gene ambiguous. Trimming took off 1 base at V and 6 bases at J, with 9 bases between the two ends. Germline lookup yields CDR1 SGHRS and CDR2 YFSETQ. CDR3 length: 13 residues. In DNA, the CDR3 is TGCGCCAGCAGCTTGTGGGCCGCGGATACGCAGTATTTT. It encodes CASSLWAADTQYF.

The sample holds a few counts of this clone. The CDR3 nucleotides are TGCAGTGCTAGTTCACAGGACAGCAATCAGCCCCAGCATTTT. Protein: CSASSQDSNQPQHF. The chain employs TRBV20-1 and TRBJ1-5, with a weak D call TRBD1 (5 bases). The germline gives CDR1 DFQATT, CDR2 SNEGSKA (reference sequence). Trimming removed 3 bases from V and 1 base from J, with 10 bases in between. The CDR3 runs 14 residues.

The chain is built from TRBV29-1 and TRBJ1-2; D remains ambiguous. The germline V and J ends were trimmed by 7 bases and 3 bases, with 12 bases remaining between them. This CDR3 is built from 12 residues. CDR1 is SQVTM, CDR2 ANQGSEA, per germline. The CDR3 DNA sequence: TGCAGCGCCTCGGTGGGAGACTATGGCTACACCTTC. Its protein product is CSASVGDYGYTF.

The genes are TRBV6-6 and TRBJ1-3; D remains unclear. Trimming removed 7 bases from V and 4 bases from J, with 17 bases in between. Per germline, CDR1 MNHNY and CDR2 SVGAGI (reference sequence). The CDR3 spans 15 residues. DNA of the CDR3: TGTGCCAGCACCCCTAATAGAGGGTCCGGAAACACCATATATTTT. Translating gives CASTPNRGSGNTIYF.

The J gene is TRBJ1-1, the V gene TRBV11-1; TRBD1 matches 9 bases. The CDR3 sequence is 15 residues long. CDR1 SGHAT and CDR2 FQDESV come from the germline V gene (reference sequence). V dropped 5 bases and J dropped 2; count of bases not matched to a gene: 6. Here the CDR3 reads CASSERGQGNTEAFF. CDR3 DNA sequence: TGTGCCAGCAGCGAAAGGGGACAGGGAAACACTGAAGCTTTCTTT.

The chain has TRBV7-2 and TRBJ2-7, with D perhaps TRBD2 (6 bases). Trimming removed 0 bases at V and 1 base at J, with 13 bases between. The CDR3 sequence is 16 residues long. The germline CDR1 and CDR2 sequences are SGHTA and FQGNSA. The CDR3 is CASSLAGGFSSYEQYF. CDR3 DNA sequence: TGTGCCAGCAGCTTAGCTGGGGGGTTTTCGTCCTACGAGCAGTACTTC.

The gene calls are TRBV27 and TRBJ2-7; TRBD2 aligns across 7 bases. This CDR3 is 15 amino acids long. V dropped 0 bases and J dropped 1; count of bases not matched to a gene: 3. Per germline, CDR1 MNHEY and CDR2 SMNVEV (reference sequence). The CDR3 DNA reads as TGTGCCAGCAGTTTATCGGGGGGGTCTTCCTACGAGCAGTACTTC. Translation gives CASSLSGGSSYEQYF.

V gene TRBV14 combines with J gene TRBJ1-2, with TRBD1 matching over 8 bases. With V trimmed by 1 base and J by 12 bases, 13 bases remained unmatched. The CDR3 is made up of 15 amino acids. The V gene's germline CDR1 is SGHDN and CDR2 FVKESK. CDR3 sequence: CASSQAIGTGLVDTF. The CDR3 DNA reads as TGTGCCAGCAGCCAAGCCATCGGGACAGGCCTTGTTGACACCTTC.

This clone has a handful of counts. DNA for the CDR3: TGTGCCAGTAGTGCGACGGGACAGGGCACTGAAGCTTTCTTT. Residues: CASSATGQGTEAFF. The chain recombines TRBV19 with TRBJ1-1, with TRBD1 matching 9 bases. Per germline, CDR1 LNHDA and CDR2 SQIVND (reference sequence). CDR3 length: 14 residues. J was trimmed by 4 bases and V by 5 bases; bases with no gene match: 5.

J is TRBJ2-5 and V is TRBV30; 9 bases are shared with TRBD1. Germline assignment: CDR1 GTSNPN and CDR2 SVGIG (reference sequence). Trimming removed 4 bases from V and 4 bases from J; junction bases left unmatched: 7. The CDR3 length is 14 residues. Here the CDR3 reads CAWMGQGSRETQYF. The CDR3 DNA sequence: TGTGCCTGGATGGGACAGGGAAGTCGAGAGACCCAGTACTTC.

In this sample, this clone turned up a few times. The CDR3 protein is CASSLSGLAGGRTDTQYF. CDR3 in DNA: TGTGCCAGCAGTTTATCGGGACTAGCGGGGGGTCGCACAGATACGCAGTATTTT. The rearrangement uses TRBV27 and TRBJ2-3, with 15 bases lining up with TRBD2. With V trimmed by 0 bases and J by 1 base, 2 bases remained unmatched. The V gene's germline CDR1 is MNHEY and CDR2 SMNVEV (reference sequence). This CDR3 spans 18 amino acids.

The chain couples TRBV6-5 to TRBJ1-4; D is uncertain. Germline V gene lookup returns CDR1 MNHEY and CDR2 SVGAGI. V gave up 6 bases and J gave up 0 bases, with 11 bases separating them. This CDR3 region has 15 residues. The chain's CDR3 is CASSRAGTTNEKLFF. The CDR3 region has the DNA TGTGCCAGCAGCCGAGCAGGAACAACTAATGAAAAACTGTTTTTT.

The chain has TRBV7-2 and TRBJ2-7; 12 bases fit TRBD1. The trim removed 5 bases at V and 1 base at J, leaving 9 bases unmatched. CDR3 length equals 17 residues. Germline V gene sequence: CDR1 SGHTA, CDR2 FQGNSA. DNA for the CDR3: TGTGCCAGCAGCGGGGACAGGGGGCGATCTAGTTCCTACGAGCAGTACTTC. Amino acid sequence: CASSGDRGRSSSYEQYF. Full variable domain (outside the CDR3, taken from reference TRBV7-2 and TRBJ2-7): GAGVSQSPSNKVTEKGKDVELRCDPISGHTALYWYRQSLGQGLEFLIYFQGNSAPDKSGLPSDRFSAERTGGSVSTLTIQRTQQEDSAVYLCASSGDRGRSSSYEQYFGPGTRLTVT.

This clone has just one count. This chain connects TRBV5-1 to TRBJ2-7; 10 bases line up with TRBD2. CDR1 SGHRS and CDR2 YFSETQ come from the germline V gene. V dropped 0 bases and J dropped 6; count of bases not matched to a gene: 3. The length of the CDR3 is 14 residues. The CDR3 DNA reads as TGCGCCAGCAGCTTGGGAACTAGCGGGGTCGAGCAGTACTTC. Translated: CASSLGTSGVEQYF.

The chain recombines TRBV27 with TRBJ2-7, with 9 bases fitting TRBD1. The CDR3 has 14 residues. J was trimmed by 2 bases and V by 5 bases; bases with no gene match: 4. The V gene's germline CDR1 is MNHEY and CDR2 SMNVEV (reference sequence). CDR3 nucleotides: TGTGCCAGCAGTCCCGGGACAGGGCCCTACGAGCAGTACTTC. Its translation: CASSPGTGPYEQYF.

The chain uses TRBV5-4 and TRBJ2-7; 7 positions agree with TRBD2. There are 17 residues in the CDR3. V lost 4 bases to trimming and J lost 0 bases; unmatched junction nucleotides: 13. From germline, CDR1 is SGHNT and CDR2 YYREEE (reference sequence). CDR3 sequence (DNA): TGTGCCAGCAGCCCCGGGGGTAGGGGAGGGGCCTCCTACGAGCAGTACTTC. Its translation is CASSPGGRGGASYEQYF. Filled out from reference TRBV5-4 and TRBJ2-7, the complete variable domain reads ETGVTQSPTHLIKTRGQQVTLRCSSQSGHNTVSWYQQALGQGPQFIFQYYREEENGRGNFPPRFSGLQFPNYSSELNVNALELDDSALYLCASSPGGRGGASYEQYFGPGTRLTVT.

This chain uses TRBV9 with TRBJ2-2; 10 nucleotides line up with TRBD2. Trimming cost V 5 bases and J 1 base; bases outside gene matches: 5. This CDR3 has 16 amino acids. CDR1 and CDR2 from the germline V gene are SGDLS and YYNGEE. CDR3 amino acids: CASSTTSGLNTGELFF. CDR3 in DNA: TGTGCCAGCAGTACGACTAGCGGGTTGAACACCGGGGAGCTGTTTTTT.

V is TRBV5-4 and J is TRBJ1-1, with 8 bases aligning to TRBD1. V shed 2 bases, J shed 7 bases, and the junction held 7 bases outside the gene matches. This CDR3 has 14 amino acids. Looked up from germline, CDR1 is SGHNT and CDR2 is YYREEE (reference sequence). Here the CDR3 reads CASSLPGTGFEAFF. The DNA for the CDR3 is TGTGCCAGCAGCTTACCCGGGACAGGCTTTGAAGCTTTCTTT.

The rearrangement links TRBV5-8 to TRBJ1-6; 7 bases are a match to TRBD1. The junction had 7 bases not matched to a gene; V was cut back by 4 bases and J by 6 bases. The V gene's germline CDR1 is SGHTS and CDR2 YDEGEE. The CDR3 consists of 15 residues. The CDR3 DNA sequence: TGTGCCAGCAGCCCATACAGGGGCTTTAATTCACCCCTCCACTTT. Translation: CASSPYRGFNSPLHF.

The V call is TRBV5-5, the J call TRBJ2-1; D may be TRBD2 (6 bases). The CDR3 runs 18 residues. Per germline, CDR1 SGHKS and CDR2 YYEKEE (reference sequence). The V end lost 2 bases, the J end lost 2 bases, and 20 bases lay between the germline ends. CDR3 in DNA: TGTGCCAGCAGCTTAAGACAGATGACGGGACTGACCTACAATGAGCAGTTCTTC. Translated, it gives CASSLRQMTGLTYNEQFF.

This rearrangement joins TRBV6-6 to TRBJ2-7; D remains ambiguous. The CDR3 length is 14 residues. Germline V gene lookup returns CDR1 MNHNY and CDR2 SVGAGI (reference sequence). V was pared by 1 base and J by 4 bases, with 11 bases between. The CDR3 bases are TGTGCCAGCAGTTACTTGACCCCCGGGTACGAGCAGTACTTC. It encodes CASSYLTPGYEQYF.

The chain combines TRBV18 with TRBJ1-3; D is ambiguous. This CDR3 has 15 residues. CDR1 and CDR2 (germline): KGHSH, LQKENI. V lost 0 bases and J 0 bases, leaving 6 bases between the germline ends. The CDR3 nucleotides read TGTGCCAGCTCACCACCTTCTACCTCTGGAAACACCATATATTTT. Amino acid sequence: CASSPPSTSGNTIYF.

The rearrangement joins TRBV19 to TRBJ1-4, with 8 bases lining up with TRBD1. The J segment lost 7 bases and the V segment lost 6 bases, leaving 7 bases of the junction unmatched. Germline CDR1 and CDR2: LNHDA and SQIVND (reference sequence). The CDR3 covers 14 residues. The CDR3 protein is CASSPDRAGEKLFF. The CDR3 nucleotides read TGTGCCAGTAGCCCGGACAGGGCGGGTGAAAAACTGTTTTTT.

The sample holds one count of this clone. V and J are TRBV5-4 and TRBJ1-5; a weak D match, TRBD1 (6 bases). This CDR3 contains 15 residues. V shed 4 bases and J shed 6 bases, with 17 bases lying between them. CDR1 is SGHNT, CDR2 YYREEE, per germline (reference sequence). CDR3 residues: CASSLGAGVGQPQHF. DNA of the CDR3: TGTGCCAGCAGCCTTGGGGCAGGGGTCGGTCAGCCCCAGCATTTT.

The chain has TRBV19 and TRBJ2-7; 7 positions agree with TRBD1. Germline assignment: CDR1 LNHDA and CDR2 SQIVND (reference sequence). Trimming took 3 bases from V and 5 from J; bases not matched to a gene: 10. The CDR3 length is 15 residues. CDR3 region: CASSIYGTASNEQYF. The DNA of the CDR3 is TGTGCCAGTAGTATCTATGGGACAGCGAGTAACGAGCAGTACTTC. Full variable domain (rest looked up from reference TRBV19 and TRBJ2-7): DGGITQSPKYLFRKEGQNVTLSCEQNLNHDAMYWYRQDPGQGLRLIYYSQIVNDFQKGDIAEGYSVSREKKESFPLTVTSAQKNPTAFYLCASSIYGTASNEQYFGPGTRLTVT.

The V and J genes are TRBV7-2 and TRBJ1-2; 8 bases align to TRBD1. The CDR3 consists of 15 residues. J gave up 11 bases and V 7 bases, and 18 bases lay outside the gene matches. Looked up from germline, CDR1 is SGHTA and CDR2 is FQGNSA. This CDR3 is CASNTGRDRWQLYTF. The CDR3 nucleotides read TGTGCCAGCAATACCGGGCGGGACAGGTGGCAGTTGTACACCTTC.

DNA of the CDR3: TGTGCCAGCGCCAATAAGAGGGAAGGGGGCTACGAGCAGTACTTC. It codes for CASANKREGGYEQYF. This chain joins TRBV7-2 and TRBJ2-7; a possible D gene is TRBD1 (6 bases). The CDR3 consists of 15 residues. Trimming shortened V by 8 bases and J by 3 bases, and 20 bases separated the two germline ends. Germline V gives CDR1 SGHTA, CDR2 FQGNSA. The whole variable domain, filled in from reference TRBV7-2 and TRBJ2-7, reads GAGVSQSPSNKVTEKGKDVELRCDPISGHTALYWYRQSLGQGLEFLIYFQGNSAPDKSGLPSDRFSAERTGGSVSTLTIQRTQQEDSAVYLCASANKREGGYEQYFGPGTRLTVT.